One T cell receptor (beta chain) is described in this entry. The antigen remains unidentified. The study ran its PCR with 60 Vbeta and 13 Jbeta primers. Data came from immunoSEQ multiplex PCR; TCRdb stores just in-frame clones and leaves some out. The repertoire consists of about 140,000 clones, with about 80% occurring once and the leading ten covering 4.5%. This record belongs to a study of cytomegalovirus exposure and HLA in healthy donors. On the study more broadly: For the roughly 390 genotyped donors, roughly 81% fell within the Caucasian-associated ancestry cluster. Overall study findings and caveats: Most TCR sequences were seen very rarely across donors, but some public TCRs occurred in many. Apparent HLA restriction characterized most CMV-associated TCR beta chains in a later analysis.

The V end lost 5 bases, the J end lost 0 bases, and 7 bases lay between the germline ends. Germline V lookup: CDR1 LNHDA, CDR2 SQIVND (reference sequence). The CDR3 runs 13 residues. This chain connects TRBV19 to TRBJ1-2; D is unresolved. The TCR comes from a man in his forties in good health and CMV-seronegative. The sample consisted of PBMCs. In DNA form, the CDR3 reads TGTGCCAGTAGTGGGAGTTCTAACTATGGCTACACCTTC. Translation gives CASSGSSNYGYTF.